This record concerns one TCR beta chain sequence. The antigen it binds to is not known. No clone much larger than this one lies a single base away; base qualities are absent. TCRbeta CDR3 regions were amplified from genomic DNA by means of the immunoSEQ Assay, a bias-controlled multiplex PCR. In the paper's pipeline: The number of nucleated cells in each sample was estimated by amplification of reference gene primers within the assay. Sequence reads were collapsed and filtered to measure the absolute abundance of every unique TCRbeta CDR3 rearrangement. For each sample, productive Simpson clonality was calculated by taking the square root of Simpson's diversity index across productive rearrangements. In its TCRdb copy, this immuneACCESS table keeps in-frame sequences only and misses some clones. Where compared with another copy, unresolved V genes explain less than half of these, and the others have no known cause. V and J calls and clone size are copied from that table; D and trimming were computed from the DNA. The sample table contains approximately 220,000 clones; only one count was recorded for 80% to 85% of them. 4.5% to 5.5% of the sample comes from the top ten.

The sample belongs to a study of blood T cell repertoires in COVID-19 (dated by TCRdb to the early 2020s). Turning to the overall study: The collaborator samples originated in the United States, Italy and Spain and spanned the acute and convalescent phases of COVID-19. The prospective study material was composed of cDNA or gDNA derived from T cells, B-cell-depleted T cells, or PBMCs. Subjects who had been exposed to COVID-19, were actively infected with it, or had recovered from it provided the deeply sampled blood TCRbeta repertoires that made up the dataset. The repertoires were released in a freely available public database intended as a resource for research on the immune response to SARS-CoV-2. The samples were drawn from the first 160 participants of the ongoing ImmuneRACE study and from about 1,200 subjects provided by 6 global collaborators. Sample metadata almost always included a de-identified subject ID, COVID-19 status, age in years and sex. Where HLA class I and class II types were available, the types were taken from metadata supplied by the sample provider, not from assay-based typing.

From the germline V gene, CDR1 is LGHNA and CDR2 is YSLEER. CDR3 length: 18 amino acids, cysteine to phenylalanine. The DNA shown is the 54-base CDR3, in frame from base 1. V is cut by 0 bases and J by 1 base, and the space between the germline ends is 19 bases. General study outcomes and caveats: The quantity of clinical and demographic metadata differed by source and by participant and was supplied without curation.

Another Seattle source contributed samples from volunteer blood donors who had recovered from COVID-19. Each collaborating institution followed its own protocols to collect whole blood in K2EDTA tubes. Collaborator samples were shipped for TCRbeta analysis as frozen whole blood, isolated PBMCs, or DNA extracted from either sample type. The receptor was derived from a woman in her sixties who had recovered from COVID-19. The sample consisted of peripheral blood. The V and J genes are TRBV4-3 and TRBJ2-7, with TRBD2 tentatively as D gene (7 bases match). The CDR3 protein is CASSQDIGGGGPSYEQYF. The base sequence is TGCGCCAGCAGCCAAGATATAGGTGGGGGGGGGCCTTCCTACGAGCAGTACTTC.